The TCR beta chain described here comes from a study of long-term antiretroviral therapy in people with HIV. This clone was seen once. Version v3.0 of the immunoSEQ assay ran at survey level. TCRdb's table, derived via immunoSEQ multiplex PCR, lists solely in-frame clones and lacks some. Of 25,000 to 30,000 clones listed, about 82% are singletons. The CDR3 spans 15 residues. The germline CDR1 and CDR2 sequences are KGHSH and LQKENI. V was cut by 1 base and J by 11 bases, with 17 bases left in between. The J gene is TRBJ2-2, the V gene TRBV18; TRBD2 might be the D (6 bases). This specimen consisted of unsorted PBMCs, obtained 3 years after starting antiretroviral therapy. This clonotype was obtained from a man aged 35-49 years with HIV. Here the CDR3 reads CASSPRSGSAGELFF. The CDR3 DNA follows: TGTGCCAGCTCACCACGTTCTGGAAGCGCGGGAGAGCTGTTTTTT.